What follows are 31 T cell receptor beta chains derived from one specimen sequenced in a study of cytomegalovirus exposure and HLA in healthy donors. The PCR made use of 60 Vbeta and 13 Jbeta primers. Assay: immunoSEQ multiplex PCR; the TCRdb copy retains only in-frame clones and omits some. There are about 34,000 clones in the sample, with 3% to 3.5% held by the top ten. Material for sequencing was PBMCs. The receptors derive from a woman in her thirties or forties in good health and CMV-seropositive.

The chain joins TRBV28 to TRBJ2-7; TRBD2 is a possible D gene (5 bases). V was shortened by 6 bases and J by 0 bases, with 12 bases between the two germline ends. CDR3 length equals 14 residues. Germline lookup yields CDR1 MDHEN and CDR2 SYDVKM. The CDR3 DNA reads TGTGCCAGCAGCCCCATCGGGGACTCCTACGAGCAGTACTTC. Its protein is CASSPIGDSYEQYF.

The chain carries TRBV10-3 and TRBJ2-5; a weak D match, TRBD2 (5 bases). Trimming pared 6 bases from V and 4 bases from J, leaving 9 bases between. Germline-derived CDR1 and CDR2 are ENHRY and SYGVKD. This CDR3 is built from 12 residues. This CDR3 is CAISRTRETQYF. For the CDR3, the DNA is TGTGCCATCAGCCGGACTCGAGAGACCCAGTACTTC.

The chain links TRBV5-1 to TRBJ2-1, with 9 bases identical to TRBD1. This CDR3 is built from 14 residues. V lost 4 bases to trimming and J lost 5 bases; unmatched junction nucleotides: 4. The germline V gene encodes CDR1 SGHRS and CDR2 YFSETQ. The CDR3, as DNA: TGCGCCAGCAGCGCGGGACAGGGAGACAATGAGCAGTTCTTC. As protein: CASSAGQGDNEQFF. The whole variable domain, remainder taken from reference TRBV5-1 and TRBJ2-1, is KAGVTQTPRYLIKTRGQQVTLSCSPISGHRSVSWYQQTPGQGLQFLFEYFSETQRNKGNFPGRFSGRQFSNSRSEMNVSTLELGDSALYLCASSAGQGDNEQFFGPGTRLTVL.

The chain carries TRBV6-5 and TRBJ1-2; unclear D gene. The V end was cut by 0 bases, the J end by 5 bases, with 10 bases between. Per germline, CDR1 MNHEY and CDR2 SVGAGI. This CDR3 has 14 residues. The CDR3 region has the DNA TGTGCCAGCAGTTACTCTTGGGGAGATTATGGCTACACCTTC. Translation gives CASSYSWGDYGYTF.

CDR3 region: CASSLVLGAHEQYF. The CDR3 nucleotides are TGTGCCAGCAGCTTAGTGTTGGGGGCCCACGAGCAGTACTTC. The chain combines TRBV7-2 with TRBJ2-7; maybe TRBD1 (6 bases). Germline CDR1 is SGHTA and CDR2 is FQGNSA. V was cut by 1 base and J by 5 bases, with 12 bases left in between. CDR3 size: 14 residues.

J is TRBJ1-5 and V is TRBV6-5, with a tentative D call TRBD1 (6 bases). Trimming stripped 2 bases from V and 3 bases from J, with 11 bases between. CDR1 and CDR2 (germline): MNHEY, SVGAGI. The CDR3 runs 15 residues. CDR3 in amino acids: CASSYPPGANQPQHF. The CDR3 bases are TGTGCCAGCAGTTACCCGCCAGGGGCCAATCAGCCCCAGCATTTT.

The chain uses TRBV7-2 and TRBJ1-2; TRBD1 matches at 8 bases. This CDR3 is 14 amino acids long. After removal of 10 bases from V and 4 bases from J, the junction contained 11 bases not matched to a gene. The germline V gene encodes CDR1 SGHTA and CDR2 FQGNSA. CDR3 sequence reads: CATSSGTGLYGYTF. In nucleotides, the CDR3 is TGTGCCACTTCATCCGGGACAGGACTCTATGGCTACACCTTC.

The chain joins TRBV13 to TRBJ2-2; 10 bases are a match to TRBD1. The CDR3 spans 17 residues. Per germline, CDR1 PRHDT and CDR2 FYEKMQ (reference sequence). V gave up 0 bases and J gave up 2 bases; unmatched junction bases: 3. Here the CDR3 DNA reads TGTGCCAGCAGCTTAGGCGGGACAGGGGTCAACACCGGGGAGCTGTTTTTT. Protein: CASSLGGTGVNTGELFF.

The chain employs TRBV13 and TRBJ2-1; D ambiguous. This CDR3 has 13 amino acids. CDR1 is PRHDT, CDR2 FYEKMQ, per germline (reference sequence). Trimming took off 4 bases at V and 10 bases at J, with 14 bases between the two ends. The CDR3 DNA sequence: TGTGCCAGCAGCTCGTGGGCTACCATAGAGCAGTTCTTC. Protein: CASSSWATIEQFF.

V usage is TRBV2 and J usage is TRBJ2-3; no reliable D call. Germline V lookup: CDR1 SNHLY, CDR2 FYNNEI. Trimming stripped 5 bases from V and 6 bases from J, with 12 bases between. The length of the CDR3 is 13 residues. The CDR3, as DNA: TGTGCCAGCAGTCTCTTCGAGGAGGATACGCAGTATTTT. Amino acid sequence: CASSLFEEDTQYF.

The rearrangement uses TRBV28 and TRBJ2-7, with TRBD2 identical over 14 bases. Unmatched junction bases numbered 10, after V lost 4 bases and J lost 5 bases. Germline CDR1 MDHEN, CDR2 SYDVKM. CDR3 length: 17 amino acids. The CDR3 loop is CASSYGLAGGWADEQYF. DNA for the CDR3: TGTGCCAGCAGTTACGGACTAGCGGGAGGTTGGGCGGACGAGCAGTACTTC.

CDR3 DNA: TGCGCCAGCAGCCCGACAGGATTCGCTGAAAAACTGTTTTTT. Its translation: CASSPTGFAEKLFF. The chain is built from TRBV5-1 and TRBJ1-4, with D perhaps TRBD1 (6 bases). The CDR3 contains 14 residues. Per germline, CDR1 SGHRS and CDR2 YFSETQ. V lost 4 bases to trimming and J lost 7 bases, with 14 bases between them. The full variable domain, with the rest looked up from reference TRBV5-1 and TRBJ1-4, is KAGVTQTPRYLIKTRGQQVTLSCSPISGHRSVSWYQQTPGQGLQFLFEYFSETQRNKGNFPGRFSGRQFSNSRSEMNVSTLELGDSALYLCASSPTGFAEKLFFGSGTQLSVL.

The chain links TRBV19 to TRBJ2-1; the D gene is possibly TRBD2 (5 bases). The germline CDR1 and CDR2 sequences are LNHDA and SQIVND (reference sequence). V was shortened by 5 bases and J by 5 bases, with 16 bases between the two germline ends. This CDR3 has 15 residues. DNA of the CDR3: TGTGCCAGTAGTTCTGACTACCTTTCCGACAATGAGCAGTTCTTC. Residues: CASSSDYLSDNEQFF.

The genes are TRBV5-1 and TRBJ2-2; TRBD2 agrees at 7 bases. The CDR3 length is 14 residues. Germline CDR1 SGHRS, CDR2 YFSETQ. Unmatched junction bases numbered 7, after V lost 4 bases and J lost 7 bases. CDR3 in DNA: TGCGCCAGCAGCGGGAGGGAAAATGGCGGGGAGCTGTTTTTT. The encoded protein is CASSGRENGGELFF.

This chain connects TRBV30 to TRBJ2-3; D gene unclear. The length of the CDR3 is 12 residues. Trimming removed 2 bases at V and 6 bases at J, with 9 bases between. Germline V gives CDR1 GTSNPN, CDR2 SVGIG (reference sequence). This CDR3 reads CAWSHEEDTQYF. CDR3 bases: TGTGCCTGGAGTCATGAGGAGGATACGCAGTATTTT.

The chain has TRBV7-2 and TRBJ2-1, with 8 bases matching TRBD2. Germline V gives CDR1 SGHTA, CDR2 FQGNSA. The J segment lost 5 bases and the V segment lost 0 bases, leaving 9 bases of the junction unmatched. This CDR3 spans 17 amino acids. The chain's CDR3 is CASSLALSGGGHNEQFF. As DNA, the CDR3 is TGTGCCAGCAGCTTAGCGCTATCGGGAGGGGGACACAATGAGCAGTTCTTC.

The chain has TRBV1 and TRBJ2-5; the table's D call TRBD2 went unverified against the DNA. TRBV1 is annotated as a pseudogene. This CDR3 is built from 18 residues. CDR3 DNA sequence: TGCACCAGCAGCCACTACCGGACTAGCGGGAGACGGAAAGAGACCCAGTACTTC. Translated, it gives CTSSHYRTSGRRKETQYF.

The chain recombines TRBV5-1 with TRBJ1-1; 10 positions match TRBD1. The CDR3 length is 15 residues. J was trimmed by 6 bases and V by 0 bases; bases with no gene match: 5. From germline, CDR1 is SGHRS and CDR2 YFSETQ. The CDR3 loop reads CASSLAGTGDSEAFF. The CDR3 nucleotides are TGCGCCAGCAGCTTGGCCGGGACAGGGGACTCTGAAGCTTTCTTT.

CDR3: CASSPTSLYEQYF. The CDR3, as DNA: TGTGCCAGCAGTCCCACTAGTCTCTACGAGCAGTACTTC. This chain joins TRBV27 and TRBJ2-7; D is perhaps TRBD2 (5 bases). Per the germline V gene, CDR1 is MNHEY and CDR2 is SMNVEV (reference sequence). This CDR3 spans 13 amino acids. Trimming pared 5 bases from V and 3 bases from J, leaving 11 bases between.

The V call is TRBV27, the J call TRBJ1-4; 7 bases are shared with TRBD1. The V and J ends lost 3 bases and 6 bases, in that order; junction bases with no gene match: 4. This CDR3 has 14 amino acids. The germline gives CDR1 MNHEY, CDR2 SMNVEV (reference sequence). This chain's CDR3 is CASSFRGKDEKLFF. The CDR3 nucleotides are TGTGCCAGCAGTTTCAGGGGGAAGGATGAAAAACTGTTTTTT.

The CDR3 is CASSLSVAGYNEQYF. As DNA, the CDR3 is TGTGCCAGCAGTTTATCAGTAGCAGGGTACAACGAGCAGTACTTC. The V call is TRBV27, the J call TRBJ2-7, with D possibly being TRBD1 (5 bases). The V and J ends lost 0 bases and 5 bases respectively, with 14 bases between them. This CDR3 region has 15 residues. Per germline, CDR1 MNHEY and CDR2 SMNVEV (reference sequence).

The gene calls are TRBV30 and TRBJ2-2; D perhaps matches TRBD1 (6 bases). Germline V gene sequence: CDR1 GTSNPN, CDR2 SVGIG (reference sequence). Deletions cut 4 bases from V and 5 bases from J, with 11 bases between. The CDR3 spans 13 residues. The CDR3 region is CAWNRVLTGELFF. The CDR3 DNA follows: TGTGCCTGGAACAGGGTATTGACCGGGGAGCTGTTTTTT.

The genes are TRBV10-2 and TRBJ1-2, with a possible D match to TRBD1 (5 bases). CDR1 and CDR2 from the germline V gene are WSHSY and SAAADI. V shed 10 bases and J shed 4 bases, with 13 bases lying between them. This CDR3 spans 12 amino acids. This CDR3 is CATGLAGYGYTF. For the CDR3, the DNA is TGCGCCACGGGACTGGCGGGCTATGGCTACACCTTC.

The gene calls are TRBV7-2 and TRBJ1-2; the match to TRBD1 covers 9 bases. V lost 5 bases and J lost 4; bases outside the gene matches: 2. In germline, CDR1 is SGHTA, CDR2 FQGNSA. The length of the CDR3 is 13 residues. The CDR3 DNA reads TGTGCCAGCAGCCGGGGACAGGGCTATGGCTACACCTTC. It encodes CASSRGQGYGYTF.

This chain joins TRBV5-1 and TRBJ1-5, with TRBD1 matching 7 bases. The CDR3 is made up of 15 amino acids. V shed 0 bases and J 5 bases; nucleotides not matched to a gene: 5. Per germline, CDR1 SGHRS and CDR2 YFSETQ. The CDR3 protein is CASSLVGGADQPQHF. As DNA, the CDR3 is TGCGCCAGCAGCTTGGTAGGGGGCGCTGATCAGCCCCAGCATTTT.

The V call is TRBV4-1, the J call TRBJ1-3; 8 bases line up with TRBD1. In germline, CDR1 is MGHRA, CDR2 YSYEKL. After removal of 1 base from V and 1 base from J, the junction contained 0 bases not matched to a gene. The CDR3 length is 15 residues. The CDR3: CASSQGTGSGNTIYF. Here the CDR3 DNA reads TGCGCCAGCAGCCAAGGGACAGGGTCTGGAAACACCATATATTTT.

The gene calls are TRBV5-8 and TRBJ2-7; D gene uncertain. The CDR3 spans 13 residues. CDR1 and CDR2 from the germline V gene are SGHTS and YDEGEE. The V end was cut by 6 bases, the J end by 2 bases, with 12 bases between. This chain's CDR3 is CASKLTSTYEQYF. For the CDR3, the DNA is TGTGCCAGCAAATTAACTTCAACCTACGAGCAGTACTTC.

The chain links TRBV5-1 to TRBJ2-3, with D hard to call. CDR3 length: 15 residues. Germline loops: CDR1 SGHRS, CDR2 YFSETQ. The V end lost 0 bases, the J end lost 0 bases, and 8 bases lay between the germline ends. In nucleotides, the CDR3 is TGCGCCAGCAGCTTGGGGCGGCCTAGCACAGATACGCAGTATTTT. It is translated as CASSLGRPSTDTQYF.

V gene TRBV29-1 combines with J gene TRBJ1-2; 8 positions match TRBD1. Germline assignment: CDR1 SQVTM and CDR2 ANQGSEA. The CDR3 length is 14 residues. The V and J ends lost 3 bases and 3 bases, in that order; junction bases with no gene match: 6. The CDR3 bases are TGCAGCGTTGAGGCGCAGGGGGCAGACTATGGCTACACCTTC. The encoded protein is CSVEAQGADYGYTF.

The chain is built from TRBV6-5 and TRBJ2-7, with TRBD2 identical over 8 bases. CDR1 is MNHEY, CDR2 SVGAGI, per germline. CDR3 size: 15 residues. V lost 6 bases to trimming and J lost 0 bases; unmatched junction nucleotides: 7. The CDR3: CASRELAAGSYEQYF. The CDR3 bases are TGTGCCAGCAGGGAACTAGCGGCGGGCTCCTACGAGCAGTACTTC.

CDR3 protein: CASSSREDYGYTF. CDR3 sequence (DNA): TGTGCCAGCAGTTCCAGGGAAGACTATGGCTACACCTTC. This chain links TRBV28 with TRBJ1-2; TRBD1 might be the D (5 bases). The length of the CDR3 is 13 residues. V lost 4 bases and J lost 3, with 9 bases in between. The germline V gene has CDR1 MDHEN and CDR2 SYDVKM.